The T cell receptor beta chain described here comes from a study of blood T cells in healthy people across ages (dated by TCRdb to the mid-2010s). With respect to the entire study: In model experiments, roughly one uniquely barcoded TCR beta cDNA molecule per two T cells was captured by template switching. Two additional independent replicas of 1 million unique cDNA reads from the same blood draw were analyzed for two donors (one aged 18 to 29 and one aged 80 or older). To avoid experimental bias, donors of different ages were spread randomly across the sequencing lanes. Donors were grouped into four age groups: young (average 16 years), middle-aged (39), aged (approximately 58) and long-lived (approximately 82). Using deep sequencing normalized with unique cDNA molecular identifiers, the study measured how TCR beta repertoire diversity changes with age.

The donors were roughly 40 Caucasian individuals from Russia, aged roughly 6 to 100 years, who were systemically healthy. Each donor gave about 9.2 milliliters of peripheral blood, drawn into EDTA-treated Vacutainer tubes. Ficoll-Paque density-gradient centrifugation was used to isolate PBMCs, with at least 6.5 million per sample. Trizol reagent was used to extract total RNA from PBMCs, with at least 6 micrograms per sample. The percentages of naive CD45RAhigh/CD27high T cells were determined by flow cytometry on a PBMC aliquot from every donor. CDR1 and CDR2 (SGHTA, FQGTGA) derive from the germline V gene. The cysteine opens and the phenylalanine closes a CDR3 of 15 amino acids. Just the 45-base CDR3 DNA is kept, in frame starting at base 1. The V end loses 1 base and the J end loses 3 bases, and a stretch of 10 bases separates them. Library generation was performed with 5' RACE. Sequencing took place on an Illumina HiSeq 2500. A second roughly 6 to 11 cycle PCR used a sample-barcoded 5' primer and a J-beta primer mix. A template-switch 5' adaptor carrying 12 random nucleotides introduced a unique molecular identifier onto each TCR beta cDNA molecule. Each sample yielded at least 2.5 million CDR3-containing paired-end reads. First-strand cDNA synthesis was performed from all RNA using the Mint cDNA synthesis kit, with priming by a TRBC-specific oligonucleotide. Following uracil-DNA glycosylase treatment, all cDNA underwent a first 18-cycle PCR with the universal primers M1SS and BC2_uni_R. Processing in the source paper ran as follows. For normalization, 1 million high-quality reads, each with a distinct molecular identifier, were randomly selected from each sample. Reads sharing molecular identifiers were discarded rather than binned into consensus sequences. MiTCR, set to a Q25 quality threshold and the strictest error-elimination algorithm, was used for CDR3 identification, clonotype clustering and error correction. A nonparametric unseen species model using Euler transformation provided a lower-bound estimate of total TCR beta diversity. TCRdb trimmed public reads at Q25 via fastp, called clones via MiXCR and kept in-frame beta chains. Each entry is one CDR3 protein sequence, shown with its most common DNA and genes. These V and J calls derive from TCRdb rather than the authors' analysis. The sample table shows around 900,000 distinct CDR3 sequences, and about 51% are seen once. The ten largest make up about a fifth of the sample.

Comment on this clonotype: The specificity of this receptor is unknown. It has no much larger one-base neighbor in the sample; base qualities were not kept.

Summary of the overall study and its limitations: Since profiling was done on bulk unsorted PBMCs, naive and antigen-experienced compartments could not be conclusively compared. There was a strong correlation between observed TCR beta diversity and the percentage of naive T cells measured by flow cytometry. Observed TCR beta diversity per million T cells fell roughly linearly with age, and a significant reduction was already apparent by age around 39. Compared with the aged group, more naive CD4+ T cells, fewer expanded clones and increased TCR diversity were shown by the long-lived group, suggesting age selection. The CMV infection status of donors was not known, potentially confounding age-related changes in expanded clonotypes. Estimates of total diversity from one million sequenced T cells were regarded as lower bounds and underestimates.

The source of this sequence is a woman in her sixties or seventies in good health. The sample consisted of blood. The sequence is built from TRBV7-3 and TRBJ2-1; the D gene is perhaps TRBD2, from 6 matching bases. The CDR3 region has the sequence CASSLNGGSYNEQFF. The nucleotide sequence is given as TGTGCCAGCAGCTTAAATGGAGGGAGCTACAATGAGCAGTTCTTC.